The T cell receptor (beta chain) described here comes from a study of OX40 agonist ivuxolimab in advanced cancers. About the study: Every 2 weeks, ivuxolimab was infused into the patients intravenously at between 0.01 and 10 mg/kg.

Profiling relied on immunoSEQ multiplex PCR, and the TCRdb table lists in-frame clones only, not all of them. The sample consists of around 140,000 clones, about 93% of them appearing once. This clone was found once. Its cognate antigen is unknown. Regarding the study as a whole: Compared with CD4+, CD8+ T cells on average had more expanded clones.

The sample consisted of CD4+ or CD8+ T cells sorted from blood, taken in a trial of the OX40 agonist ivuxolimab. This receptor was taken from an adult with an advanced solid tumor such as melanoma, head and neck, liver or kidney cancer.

This CDR3 is CASSAGHGYTF. In nucleotides, the CDR3 is TGCGCCAGCAGCGCCGGCCATGGCTACACCTTC. The V call is TRBV5-1, the J call TRBJ1-2, with D hard to call. CDR3 length equals 11 residues. V was trimmed by 4 bases and J by 6 bases, leaving 7 bases between them. CDR1 SGHRS and CDR2 YFSETQ come from the germline V gene.